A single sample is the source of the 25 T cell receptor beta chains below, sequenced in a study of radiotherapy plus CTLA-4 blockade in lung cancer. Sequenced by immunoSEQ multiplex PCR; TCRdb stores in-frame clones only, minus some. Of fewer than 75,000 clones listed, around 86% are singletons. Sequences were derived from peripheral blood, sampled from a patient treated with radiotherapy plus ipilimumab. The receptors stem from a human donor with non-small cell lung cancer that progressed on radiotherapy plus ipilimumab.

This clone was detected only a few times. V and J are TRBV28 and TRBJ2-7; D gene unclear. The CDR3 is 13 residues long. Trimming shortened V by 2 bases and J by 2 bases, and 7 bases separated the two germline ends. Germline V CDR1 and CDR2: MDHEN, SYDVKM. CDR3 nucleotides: TGTGCCAGCAGTTTAGGATTGACCTACGAGCAGTACTTC. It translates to CASSLGLTYEQYF.

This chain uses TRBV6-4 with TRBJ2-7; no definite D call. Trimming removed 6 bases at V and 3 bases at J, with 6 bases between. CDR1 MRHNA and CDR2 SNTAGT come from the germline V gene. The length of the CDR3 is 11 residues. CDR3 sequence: CASRGYYEQYF. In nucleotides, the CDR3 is TGTGCCAGCAGGGGATACTACGAGCAGTACTTC.

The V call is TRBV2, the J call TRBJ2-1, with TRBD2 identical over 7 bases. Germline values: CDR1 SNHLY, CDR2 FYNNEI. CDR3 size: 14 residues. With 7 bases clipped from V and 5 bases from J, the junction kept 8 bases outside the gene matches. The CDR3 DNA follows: TGTGCCAGCATGCGGCTAGCGGATCACAATGAGCAGTTCTTC. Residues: CASMRLADHNEQFF.

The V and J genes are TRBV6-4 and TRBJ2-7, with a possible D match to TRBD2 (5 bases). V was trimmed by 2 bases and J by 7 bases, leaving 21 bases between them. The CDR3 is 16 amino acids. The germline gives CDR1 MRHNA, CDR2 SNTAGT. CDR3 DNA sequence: TGTGCCAGCAGTGACGAGGCCTCGGCGGGTTCGGAAGAGCAGTACGTC. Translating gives CASSDEASAGSEEQYV.

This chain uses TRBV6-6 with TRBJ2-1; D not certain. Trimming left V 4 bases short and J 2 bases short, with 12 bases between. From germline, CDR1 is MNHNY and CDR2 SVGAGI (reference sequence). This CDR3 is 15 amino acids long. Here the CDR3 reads CASSSPEKPYNEQFF. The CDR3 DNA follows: TGTGCCAGCAGTTCCCCGGAGAAGCCCTACAATGAGCAGTTCTTC.

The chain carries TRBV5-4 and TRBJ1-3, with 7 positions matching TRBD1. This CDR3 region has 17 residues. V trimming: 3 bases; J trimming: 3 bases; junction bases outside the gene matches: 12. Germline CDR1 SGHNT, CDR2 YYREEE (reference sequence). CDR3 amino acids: CASSSQQLQGFGNTIYF. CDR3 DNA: TGTGCCAGCAGCTCCCAACAGCTACAGGGGTTTGGAAACACCATATATTTT.

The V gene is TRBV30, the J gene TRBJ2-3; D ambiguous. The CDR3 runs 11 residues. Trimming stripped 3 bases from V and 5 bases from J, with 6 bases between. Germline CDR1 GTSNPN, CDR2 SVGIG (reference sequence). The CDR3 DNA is TGTGCCTGGAGAACCCAAGATACGCAGTATTTT. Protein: CAWRTQDTQYF.

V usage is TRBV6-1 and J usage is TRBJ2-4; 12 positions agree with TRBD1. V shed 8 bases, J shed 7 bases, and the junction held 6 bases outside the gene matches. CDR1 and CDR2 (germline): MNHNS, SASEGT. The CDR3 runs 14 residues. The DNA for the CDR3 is TGTGCCAGCCGGGAGGGGACAGGGGGCAACATTCAGTACTTC. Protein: CASREGTGGNIQYF.

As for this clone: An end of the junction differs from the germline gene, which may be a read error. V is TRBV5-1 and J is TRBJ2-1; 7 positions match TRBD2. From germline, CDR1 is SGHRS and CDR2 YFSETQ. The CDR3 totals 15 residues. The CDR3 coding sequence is TGCGCCAGCAGCGACGGGACTATATCCTCCAATGAGCAGTTCTTC. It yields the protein CASSDGTISSNEQFF.

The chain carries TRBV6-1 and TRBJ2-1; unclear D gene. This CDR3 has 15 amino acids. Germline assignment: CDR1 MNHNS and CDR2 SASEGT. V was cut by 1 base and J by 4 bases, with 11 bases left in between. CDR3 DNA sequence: TGTGCCAGCAGTGAAGGAGAACTCGGGTACAATGAGCAGTTCTTC. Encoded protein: CASSEGELGYNEQFF.

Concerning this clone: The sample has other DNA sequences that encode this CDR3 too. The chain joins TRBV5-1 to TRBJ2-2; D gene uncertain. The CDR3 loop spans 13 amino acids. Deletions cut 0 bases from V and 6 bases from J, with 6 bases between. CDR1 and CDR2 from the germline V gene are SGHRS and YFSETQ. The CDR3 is CASSLGGPGELFF. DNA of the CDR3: TGCGCCAGCAGCTTGGGGGGTCCCGGGGAGCTGTTTTTT.

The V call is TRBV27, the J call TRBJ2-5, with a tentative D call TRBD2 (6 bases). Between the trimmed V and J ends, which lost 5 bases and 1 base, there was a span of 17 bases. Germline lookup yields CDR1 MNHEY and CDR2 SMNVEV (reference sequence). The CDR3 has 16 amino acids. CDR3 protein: CASSNFSGGRQETQYF. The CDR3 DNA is TGTGCCAGCAGTAACTTTAGCGGAGGCCGCCAAGAGACCCAGTACTTC.

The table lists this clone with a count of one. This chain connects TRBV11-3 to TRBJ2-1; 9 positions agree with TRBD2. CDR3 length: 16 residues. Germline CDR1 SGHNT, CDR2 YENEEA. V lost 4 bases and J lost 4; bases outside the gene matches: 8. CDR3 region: CASSSVTSGIYNEQFF. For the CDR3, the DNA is TGTGCCAGCAGCTCGGTGACTAGCGGCATATACAATGAGCAGTTCTTC.

The CDR3 protein is CASSAGPNYGYTF. CDR3 in DNA: TGTGCCAGCAGTGCCGGGCCGAACTATGGCTACACCTTC. The chain couples TRBV25-1 to TRBJ1-2; no clear D gene. V dropped 4 bases and J dropped 2 bases, with 8 bases sitting between them. CDR1 is MGHDK and CDR2 is SYGVNS in the germline V gene. This CDR3 has 13 amino acids.

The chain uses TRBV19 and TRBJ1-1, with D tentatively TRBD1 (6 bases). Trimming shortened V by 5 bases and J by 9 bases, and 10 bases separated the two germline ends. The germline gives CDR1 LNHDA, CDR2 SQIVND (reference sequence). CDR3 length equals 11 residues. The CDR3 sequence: CASSVGQQAFF. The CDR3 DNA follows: TGTGCCAGTAGTGTCGGACAGCAAGCTTTCTTT. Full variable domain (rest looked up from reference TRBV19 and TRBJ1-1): DGGITQSPKYLFRKEGQNVTLSCEQNLNHDAMYWYRQDPGQGLRLIYYSQIVNDFQKGDIAEGYSVSREKKESFPLTVTSAQKNPTAFYLCASSVGQQAFFGQGTRLTVV.

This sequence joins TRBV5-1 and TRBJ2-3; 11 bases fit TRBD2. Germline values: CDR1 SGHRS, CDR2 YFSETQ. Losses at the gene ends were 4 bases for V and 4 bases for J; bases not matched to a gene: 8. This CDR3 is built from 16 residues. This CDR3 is CASSQLAGGGADTQYF. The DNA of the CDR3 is TGCGCCAGCAGCCAGCTAGCGGGAGGTGGGGCAGATACGCAGTATTTT.

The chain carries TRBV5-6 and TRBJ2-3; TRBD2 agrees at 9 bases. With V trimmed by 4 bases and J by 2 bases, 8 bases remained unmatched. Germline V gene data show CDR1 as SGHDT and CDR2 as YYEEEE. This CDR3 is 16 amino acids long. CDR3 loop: CASSGVAGELTDTQYF. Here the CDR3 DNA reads TGTGCCAGCAGCGGCGTAGCGGGGGAGCTCACAGATACGCAGTATTTT.

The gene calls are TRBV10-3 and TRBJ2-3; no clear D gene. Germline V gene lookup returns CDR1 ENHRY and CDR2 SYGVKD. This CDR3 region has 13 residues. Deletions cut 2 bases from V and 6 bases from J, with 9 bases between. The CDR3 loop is CAISESQGDTQYF. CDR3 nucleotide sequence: TGTGCCATCAGTGAGAGTCAAGGGGATACGCAGTATTTT.

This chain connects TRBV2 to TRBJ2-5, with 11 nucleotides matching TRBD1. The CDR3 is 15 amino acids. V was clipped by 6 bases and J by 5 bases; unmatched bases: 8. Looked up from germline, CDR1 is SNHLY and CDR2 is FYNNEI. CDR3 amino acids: CASRRTGGLGETQYF. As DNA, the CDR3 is TGTGCCAGCAGACGGACAGGGGGCCTTGGGGAGACCCAGTACTTC.

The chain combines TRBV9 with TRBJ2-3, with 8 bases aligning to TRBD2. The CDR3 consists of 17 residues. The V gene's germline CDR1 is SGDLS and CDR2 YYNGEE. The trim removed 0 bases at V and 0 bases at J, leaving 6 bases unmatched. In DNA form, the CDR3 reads TGTGCCAGCAGCGTAGCTTCGGGGGGGACTAGCACAGATACGCAGTATTTT. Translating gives CASSVASGGTSTDTQYF.

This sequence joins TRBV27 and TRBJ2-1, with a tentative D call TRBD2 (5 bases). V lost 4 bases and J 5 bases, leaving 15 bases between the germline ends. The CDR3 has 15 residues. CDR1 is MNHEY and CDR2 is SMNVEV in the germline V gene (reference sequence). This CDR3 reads CASSSLGASHNEQFF. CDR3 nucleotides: TGTGCCAGCAGTTCACTAGGAGCCTCTCACAATGAGCAGTTCTTC.

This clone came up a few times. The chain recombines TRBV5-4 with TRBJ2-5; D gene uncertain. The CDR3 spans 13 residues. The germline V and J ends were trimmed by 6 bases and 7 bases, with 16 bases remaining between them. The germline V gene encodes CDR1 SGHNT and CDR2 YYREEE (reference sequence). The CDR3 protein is CASNDWTGGTQYF. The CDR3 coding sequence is TGTGCCAGCAACGATTGGACGGGCGGGACCCAGTACTTC.

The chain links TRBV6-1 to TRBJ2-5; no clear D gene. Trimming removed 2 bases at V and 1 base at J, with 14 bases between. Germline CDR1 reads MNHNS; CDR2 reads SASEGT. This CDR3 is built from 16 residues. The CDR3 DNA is TGTGCCAGCAGTGAAAAAGTGTGGAGTGGCCAAGAGACCCAGTACTTC. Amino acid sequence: CASSEKVWSGQETQYF.

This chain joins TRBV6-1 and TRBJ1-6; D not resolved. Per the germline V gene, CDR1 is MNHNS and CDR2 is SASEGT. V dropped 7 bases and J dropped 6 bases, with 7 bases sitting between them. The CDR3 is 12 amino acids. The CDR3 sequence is CASKQSNSPLHF. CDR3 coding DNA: TGTGCCAGCAAACAGTCTAATTCACCCCTCCACTTT.

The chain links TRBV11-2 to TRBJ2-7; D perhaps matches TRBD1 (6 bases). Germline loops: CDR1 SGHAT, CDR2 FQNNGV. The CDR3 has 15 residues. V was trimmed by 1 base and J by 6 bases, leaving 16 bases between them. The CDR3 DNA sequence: TGTGCCAGCAGCTTAGCTGGGACAATAACTACCGAGCAGTACTTC. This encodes CASSLAGTITTEQYF.